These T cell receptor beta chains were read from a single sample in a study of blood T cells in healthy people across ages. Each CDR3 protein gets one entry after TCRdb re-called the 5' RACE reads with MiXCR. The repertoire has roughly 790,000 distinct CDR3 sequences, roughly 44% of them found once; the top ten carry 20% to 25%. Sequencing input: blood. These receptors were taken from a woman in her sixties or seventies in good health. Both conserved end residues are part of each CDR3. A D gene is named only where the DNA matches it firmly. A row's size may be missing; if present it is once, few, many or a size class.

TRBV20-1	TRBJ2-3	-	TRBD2	CSALGSGGVTDTQYF	TGCAGTGCTCTCGGGAGCGGGGGGGTCACAGATACGCAGTATTTT
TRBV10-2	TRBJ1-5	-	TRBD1	CASRGQGFSQPQHF	TGCGCCAGCAGGGGACAGGGGTTTTCTCAGCCCCAGCATTTT
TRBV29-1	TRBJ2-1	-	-	CSVEDRGSETTKFTDEQFF	TGCAGCGTTGAAGATCGGGGTAGCGAGACCACTAAGTTTACAGATGAGCAGTTCTTC
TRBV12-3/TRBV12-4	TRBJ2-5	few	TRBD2	CASSGRLAEETQYF	TGTGCCAGCAGCGGTCGTCTAGCGGAAGAGACCCAGTACTTC
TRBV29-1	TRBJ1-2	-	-	CSVGAGTATNYGHTF	-
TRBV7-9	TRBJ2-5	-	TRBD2	CASSLTSGRYQETQYF	TGTGCCAGCAGCTTAACTAGCGGGAGGTACCAAGAGACCCAGTACTTC
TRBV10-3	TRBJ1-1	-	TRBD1	CAIRTGTGDTEAFF	TGTGCCATCAGGACCGGGACAGGGGACACTGAAGCTTTCTTT
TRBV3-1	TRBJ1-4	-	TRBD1	CASSTSGTANEKLFF	TGTGCCAGCAGCACCTCCGGGACAGCTAATGAAAAACTGTTTTTT
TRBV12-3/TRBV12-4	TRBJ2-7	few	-	CASSLGWGAEQYF	TGTGCCAGCAGTTTAGGATGGGGGGCCGAGCAGTACTTC
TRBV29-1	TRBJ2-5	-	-	CSVTATGFNEQYF	TGCAGCGTTACTGCTACGGGGTTCAATGAGCAGTACTTC
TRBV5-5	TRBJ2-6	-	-	CASSSSGFGAGANVLTF	TGTGCCAGCAGCTCCTCGGGGTTCGGGGCTGGGGCCAACGTCCTGACTTTC
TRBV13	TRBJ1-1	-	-	CASGLRGMNTEAFF	TGTGCCAGCGGACTACGGGGGATGAACACTGAAGCTTTCTTT
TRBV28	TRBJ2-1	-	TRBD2	CASRSGGGWGNNEQFF	TGTGCCAGCAGATCCGGGGGGGGATGGGGAAACAATGAGCAGTTCTTC
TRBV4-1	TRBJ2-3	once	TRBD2	CASRWTSRSDTQYF	TGCGCCAGCAGATGGACTAGCAGGTCCGATACGCAGTATTTT
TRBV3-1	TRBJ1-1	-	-	CASSPSPRVEANTEAFF	TGTGCCAGCAGCCCCTCACCTCGGGTGGAGGCGAACACTGAAGCTTTCTTT
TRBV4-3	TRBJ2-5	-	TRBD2	CASSPGLAGGWETQYF	TGCGCCAGCAGCCCTGGACTAGCGGGAGGGTGGGAGACCCAGTACTTC
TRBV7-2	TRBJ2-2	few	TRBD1	CAGRTGDTGELFF	TGTGCCGGACGGACAGGTGACACCGGGGAGCTGTTTTTT
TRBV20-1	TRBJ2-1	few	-	CSAGTGSGYEQFF	TGCAGTGCAGGTACAGGGTCGGGTTACGAGCAGTTCTTC
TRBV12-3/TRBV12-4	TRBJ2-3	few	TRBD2	CASGTSGREDTQYF	TGTGCCAGCGGTACTAGCGGGAGGGAAGATACGCAGTATTTT
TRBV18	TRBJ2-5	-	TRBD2	CASSPETSGDNEQYF	TGTGCCAGCTCACCAGAGACTAGCGGAGACAATGAGCAGTACTTC
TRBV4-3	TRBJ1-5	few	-	CASSQDRGAPNQPQHF	TGCGCCAGCAGCCAAGATAGGGGGGCGCCAAATCAGCCCCAGCATTTT
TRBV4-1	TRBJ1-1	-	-	CASSQAGTRGEAFF	TGCGCCAGCAGCCAGGCCGGGACACGGGGTGAAGCTTTCTTT
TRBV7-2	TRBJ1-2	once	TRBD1	CASSLPDRVRSYGYTF	TGTGCCAGCAGCTTACCGGACAGGGTGAGGTCCTATGGCTACACCTTC
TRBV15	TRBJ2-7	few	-	CATSREVGETGPLFEQYF	TGTGCCACCAGCAGAGAAGTGGGGGAGACAGGACCCCTTTTCGAGCAGTACTTC
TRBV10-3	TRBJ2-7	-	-	CAISEMGLREQYF	TGTGCCATCAGTGAGATGGGGCTACGCGAGCAGTACTTC
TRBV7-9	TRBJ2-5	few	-	CASSLSAVSETQYF	TGTGCCAGCAGCTTATCCGCGGTTTCGGAGACCCAGTACTTC
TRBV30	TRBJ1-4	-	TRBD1	CAWRRQGGREKLFF	TGTGCCTGGAGACGACAGGGGGGGCGTGAAAAACTGTTTTTT
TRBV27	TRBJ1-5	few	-	CASSLSGYNQPQHF	TGTGCCAGCAGTTTATCGGGGTATAATCAGCCCCAGCATTTT
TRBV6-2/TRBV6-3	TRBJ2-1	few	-	CASSRGDGYDNEQFF	TGTGCCAGCAGTAGGGGGGACGGATACGACAATGAGCAGTTCTTC
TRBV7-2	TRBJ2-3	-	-	CASRNRGTDTQYF	TGTGCCAGCAGGAACAGGGGCACAGATACGCAGTATTTT
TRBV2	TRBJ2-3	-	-	CASSNRGIGTDTQYF	TGTGCCAGCAGTAACAGAGGGATCGGGACAGATACGCAGTATTTT
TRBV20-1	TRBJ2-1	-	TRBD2	CSAPGTSGIPSYNEQFF	TGCAGTGCTCCAGGGACTAGCGGGATACCGAGCTATAATGAGCAGTTCTTC
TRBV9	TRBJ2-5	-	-	CASSAGGRGEETQYF	TGTGCCAGCAGCGCGGGCGGGCGGGGCGAAGAGACCCAGTACTTC
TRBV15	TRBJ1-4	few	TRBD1	CATSIVGEPGQDEKLFF	TGTGCCACCAGCATCGTGGGGGAACCGGGACAGGATGAAAAACTGTTTTTT
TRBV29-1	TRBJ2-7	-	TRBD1	CSVLPGQGFYEQYF	TGCAGCGTCCTCCCGGGACAGGGGTTTTACGAGCAGTACTTC
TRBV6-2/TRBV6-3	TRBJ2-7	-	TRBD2	CASSSGTTYEQYF	TGTGCCAGCAGCTCTGGGACTACCTACGAGCAGTACTTC
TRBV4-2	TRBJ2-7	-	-	CASSHQEGQVQETRYF	TGTGCCAGCAGCCACCAAGAAGGGCAGGTCCAAGAGACCCGGTACTTC
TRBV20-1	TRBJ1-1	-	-	CSASATGVGTEAFF	TGCAGTGCTAGTGCGACGGGGGTAGGAACTGAAGCTTTCTTT
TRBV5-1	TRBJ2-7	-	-	CASSLVAGQTYEQYF	TGCGCCAGCAGCTTGGTCGCGGGACAGACCTACGAGCAGTACTTC
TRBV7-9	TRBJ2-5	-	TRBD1	CASSSGTGDQETQYF	TGTGCCAGCAGCTCCGGGACAGGGGACCAAGAGACCCAGTACTTC
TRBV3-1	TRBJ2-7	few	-	CASSTLASEQYF	TGTGCCAGCAGCACCCTAGCGAGCGAGCAGTACTTC
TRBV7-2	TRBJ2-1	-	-	CASSLQGGQQFF	TGTGCCAGCAGCTTACAAGGGGGGCAGCAGTTCTTC
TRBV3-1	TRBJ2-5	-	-	CASTKTVTRQETQYF	TGTGCCAGCACAAAAACCGTGACTAGGCAAGAGACCCAGTACTTC
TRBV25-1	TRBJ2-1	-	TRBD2	CASGWGGEQFF	TGTGCCAGCGGCTGGGGGGGTGAGCAGTTCTTC
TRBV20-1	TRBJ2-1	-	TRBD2	CSARATGGSYYNEQFF	TGCAGTGCTAGGGCCACCGGCGGGAGCTACTACAATGAGCAGTTCTTC
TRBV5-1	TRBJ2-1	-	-	CASSLFAGGGNEQFF	TGCGCCAGCAGCTTGTTTGCAGGGGGGGGAAATGAGCAGTTCTTC
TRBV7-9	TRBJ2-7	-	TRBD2	CASSLKGASGNYEQYF	TGTGCCAGCAGCTTGAAGGGCGCTAGCGGGAACTACGAGCAGTACTTC
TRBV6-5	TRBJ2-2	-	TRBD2	CASSLLAGSNGELFF	TGTGCCAGCAGCCTACTAGCGGGGAGTAACGGGGAGCTGTTTTTT
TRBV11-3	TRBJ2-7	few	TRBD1	CASSLDAGTGYEQYF	TGTGCCAGCAGCTTAGATGCGGGGACAGGGTACGAGCAGTACTTC
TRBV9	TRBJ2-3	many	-	CASSVMGGNADTQYF	TGTGCCAGCAGCGTCATGGGCGGGAACGCAGATACGCAGTATTTT
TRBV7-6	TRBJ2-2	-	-	CASSPRHGGTGELFF	TGTGCCAGCAGCCCCCGACACGGCGGCACCGGGGAGCTGTTTTTT
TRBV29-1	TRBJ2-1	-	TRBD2	CSVEASGTGNEQFF	TGCAGCGTTGAGGCTAGCGGGACGGGAAATGAGCAGTTCTTC
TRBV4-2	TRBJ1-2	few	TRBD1	CASSQEGDSLYGYTF	TGTGCCAGCAGCCAAGAGGGGGACAGCCTCTATGGCTACACCTTC
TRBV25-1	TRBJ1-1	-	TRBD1	CASRTQGGATNTGAFF	TGTGCCAGCAGGACACAGGGGGGGGCAACCAACACTGGAGCTTTCTTT
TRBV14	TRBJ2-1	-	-	CASSHQGQREQFF	TGTGCCAGCAGCCACCAGGGGCAGCGGGAGCAGTTCTTC
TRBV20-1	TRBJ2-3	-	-	CSAHRSIDTDTQYF	TGCAGTGCCCACAGGTCCATCGACACAGATACGCAGTATTTT
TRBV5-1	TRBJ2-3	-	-	CASRGGVRADTQYF	TGCGCCAGCAGAGGTGGGGTTCGGGCAGATACGCAGTATTTT
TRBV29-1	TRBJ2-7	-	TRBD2	CSVCVSGVSYEQYF	TGCAGCGTTTGTGTTAGCGGGGTCTCCTACGAGCAGTACTTC
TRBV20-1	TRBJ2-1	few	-	CSARGGPTRKKFF	TGCAGTGCTAGAGGTGGGCCGACTAGAAAAAAGTTCTTC
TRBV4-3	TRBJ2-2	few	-	CASSGAGTGELFF	TGCGCCAGCAGCGGAGCGGGCACCGGGGAGCTGTTTTTT